This T cell receptor beta chain was profiled in a study of blood T cells in healthy people across ages. Whole-study findings and limits: Possibly, changes in expanded clonotypes were confounded because donor CMV status was unknown. Getting older went along with TCR beta diversity per million T cells dropping roughly linearly. Higher diversity, along with more naive CD4+ cells, distinguished long-lived donors from aged donors.

Primed by a sample-barcoded 5' primer and a J-beta primer mix, a second PCR proceeded for roughly 7 to 12 cycles. Each CDR3 protein gets one entry after TCRdb re-called the 5' RACE reads with MiXCR. The sample contains about 640,000 distinct CDR3 sequences, under 65% of which appear only once. Points on this clonotype: Its specificity is unknown.

Donors gave roughly 9.1 milliliters of peripheral blood apiece. Germline V gene sequence: CDR1 SNHLY, CDR2 FYNNEI. The CDR3 extends over 13 amino acids. The J segment lost 6 bases and the V segment lost 5 bases, leaving 4 bases of the junction unmatched. Sequenced input: blood. The V and J genes are TRBV2 and TRBJ1-5, with 7 bases matching TRBD1. The clonotype was recovered from a man aged 55 to 70 in good health. CDR3 nucleotides: TGTGCCAGCAGTTTGGACAGGACTCAGCCCCAGCATTTT. It encodes CASSLDRTQPQHF.